Below, 8 T cell receptor beta chains from the same sample are listed, as sequenced in a study of beta chain features in type 1 diabetes. Of the isolated RNA, all was reverse transcribed, and so the sequenced material was expressed TCRB transcripts. The table came from immunoSEQ multiplex PCR; TCRdb's copy has only in-frame clones and leaves some out. The data contain 630,000 or so clones, roughly an eighth of them singletons. The antigens for these receptors are not known. Study-wide findings and caveats: Shorter TCRB CDR3s, moderately but significantly so, marked every one of the four CD4+ subsets in Type 1 diabetes patients.

The sequencing input was naive CD4+ T cells from blood. These receptors came from a man aged 18-30 years with type 1 diabetes.

Only a few counts were recorded for this clone. The chain carries TRBV7-9 and TRBJ1-2; weak D call: TRBD1 (6 bases). CDR1 is SEHNR, CDR2 FQNEAQ, per germline (reference sequence). Trimming took off 7 bases at V and 4 bases at J, with 13 bases between the two ends. The CDR3 consists of 13 residues. The CDR3 DNA follows: TGTGCCAGCAACCTGGACAGCAGCTATGGCTACACCTTC. Translation gives CASNLDSSYGYTF.

This clone was observed once. V gene TRBV5-4 combines with J gene TRBJ1-6; 7 nucleotides line up with TRBD1. The ends lost 8 bases at V and 7 bases at J; junction bases unmatched: 3. Germline CDR1 is SGHNT and CDR2 is YYREEE (reference sequence). The CDR3 length is 12 residues. Written as DNA, the CDR3 is TGTGCCAGAGGGACAGACAATTCACCCCTCCACTTT. As protein: CARGTDNSPLHF.

This clone was counted only a few times. The chain couples TRBV5-1 to TRBJ1-1, with D maybe TRBD1 (6 bases). Trimming took 9 bases from V and 0 from J, leaving 18 bases between them. The CDR3 covers 15 residues. Germline CDR1 and CDR2: SGHRS and YFSETQ. This chain's CDR3 is CATTMGAEMNTEAFF. The CDR3 nucleotides read TGCGCCACTACTATGGGGGCAGAGATGAACACTGAAGCTTTCTTT.

There are a few counts of this clone. A read error may produce the germline difference seen at one junction end. The rearrangement links TRBV20-1 to TRBJ1-1; D remains unclear. CDR3 length: 8 amino acids. The germline V gene encodes CDR1 DFQATT and CDR2 SNEGSKA (reference sequence). CDR3 region: CSARDWAF. The CDR3 nucleotides read TGCAGTGCTAGAGATTGGGCATTT.

The V and J genes are TRBV6-1 and TRBJ1-2, with D perhaps TRBD1 (5 bases). Germline CDR1 reads MNHNS; CDR2 reads SASEGT. The germline V and J ends were trimmed by 10 bases and 0 bases, with 15 bases remaining between them. This CDR3 spans 14 amino acids. The CDR3, as DNA: TGTGCCACCACAAACAGGAGAGCTAACTATGGCTACACCTTC. Its translation: CATTNRRANYGYTF.

In this sample, this clone turned up a few times. V usage is TRBV28 and J usage is TRBJ1-2; 10 nucleotides agree with TRBD1. Germline values: CDR1 MDHEN, CDR2 SYDVKM. Trimming cost V 7 bases and J 7 bases; bases outside gene matches: 9. This CDR3 region has 14 residues. CDR3 amino acids: CASTSGTGDFGYTF. The CDR3 coding sequence is TGTGCCAGCACGTCCGGGACAGGGGATTTTGGCTACACCTTC.

The sample holds a few counts of this clone. Other DNA sequences in the sample encode the same CDR3. The chain joins TRBV18 to TRBJ1-1, with TRBD1 matching 7 bases. This CDR3 has 14 amino acids. CDR1 and CDR2 from the germline V gene are KGHSH and LQKENI. Trimming cost V 2 bases and J 2 bases; bases outside gene matches: 2. The CDR3 region is CASSPTGVNTEAFF. DNA of the CDR3: TGTGCCAGCTCACCAACAGGGGTAAACACTGAAGCTTTCTTT.

The gene calls are TRBV29-1 and TRBJ1-5, with D possibly TRBD1 on 6 matching bases. V lost 6 bases and J 3 bases, leaving 15 bases between the germline ends. In germline, CDR1 is SQVTM, CDR2 ANQGSEA. The CDR3 is made up of 14 amino acids. Here the CDR3 DNA reads TGCAGCGTCCTCACAGGGTCTAACAATCAGCCCCAGCATTTT. This codes for CSVLTGSNNQPQHF.